The table lists the clone carrying this T cell receptor (beta chain) with many counts. Its specificity is unknown. The sample is drawn from a study of early T cells in non-severe SARS-CoV-2 infection. Overall study context: Chains stayed unpaired after sequencing of bulk RNA from unsorted whole blood. Study findings and constraints: VDJdb-based annotation leaned toward anti-spike CD8 responses and missed private and CD4 specificities.

This CDR3 is 15 amino acids long. V dropped 0 bases and J dropped 3 bases, with 9 bases sitting between them. The V gene's germline CDR1 is ENHRY and CDR2 SYGVKD. Individual cDNA molecules were tagged with unique molecular identifiers, the study reported. In TCRdb, the 5' RACE reads were re-called with MiXCR into one record per CDR3 protein. The top ten hold 3.4% of the sample, which has roughly 75,000 distinct CDR3 sequences, over 9.5% seen once. Sequenced sample: whole blood. This chain joins TRBV10-3 and TRBJ1-5; possibly TRBD1 for D (6 bases). This receptor was obtained from an adult who was a healthcare worker with PCR-confirmed SARS-CoV-2 infection or an uninfected control (not recorded which). The CDR3 DNA follows: TGTGCCATCAGTGAGTCCAGGGGCCACAATCAGCCCCAGCATTTT. This encodes CAISESRGHNQPQHF.